A selection of T cell receptor beta chains follows, all from one sample in a study of T-cell memory formation after mild COVID-19. Using its own MiXCR run on the 5' RACE reads, TCRdb lists one record per CDR3 protein. The sample carries 130,000 to 150,000 distinct CDR3 sequences, around 5.8% recorded once. Material: PBMCs or a T cell subset sorted from them (not recorded which). The source is an adult woman who had mild COVID-19 (a few samples of this study predate the infection). Cell type and time point are not known. The CDR3 runs from the conserved cysteine through the conserved F or W. The order of the fields is V gene, D gene, clone size, J gene, CDR3 DNA, CDR3 protein. The D gene is left open where the match is weak. Clone size is given for some rows only: seen once, a few or many times, or a class if the clone is expanded.

TRBV27	-	many	TRBJ1-1	TGTGCCAGCAGTAGAGGGGGCACTGAAGCTTTCTTT	CASSRGGTEAFF
TRBV7-2	-	few	TRBJ2-7	TGTGCCAGCAGCTCTATTGGCGGCTACGAGCAGTACTTC	CASSSIGGYEQYF
TRBV3-1	-	many	TRBJ2-1	TGTGCCAGCAGCGTCGCCGAGGCAGGTTACAATGAGCAGTTCTTC	CASSVAEAGYNEQFF
TRBV14	-	many	TRBJ2-5	TGTGCCAGCAGCTACACTCTTCACGAGACCCAGTACTTC	CASSYTLHETQYF
TRBV11-2	-	few	TRBJ1-1	TGTGCCAGCAGCTGGGGATATGAAGCTTTCTTT	CASSWGYEAFF
TRBV5-6	-	many	TRBJ2-3	TGTGCCAGCAGTCACCGAAGCACAGATACGCAGTATTTT	CASSHRSTDTQYF
TRBV25-1	-	-	TRBJ1-6	TGTGCCAGCACCTGGGAGGGGCGGCATAATTCACCCCTCCACTTT	CASTWEGRHNSPLHF
TRBV6-1	-	many	TRBJ2-4	TGTGCCAGCAGTCCGAGGGGTCACATTCAGTACTTC	CASSPRGHIQYF
TRBV23-1	TRBD1	few	TRBJ1-5	TGCGCCAGCAGATGGCAGGGGGCTCAGCCCCAGCATTTT	CASRWQGAQPQHF
TRBV7-9	TRBD1	many	TRBJ2-7	TGTGCCAGCAGCTTTACAGGCCTGACAGGGGGCCTCTACGAGCAGTACTTC	CASSFTGLTGGLYEQYF
TRBV12-3/TRBV12-4	TRBD1	-	TRBJ2-1	TGTGCCAGCGGCAGGGGGATCAGCCTCATGGAGCAGTTCTTC	CASGRGISLMEQFF
TRBV12-3/TRBV12-4	-	-	TRBJ2-5	TGTGCCAGCACCCGTAACGGTCAAGAGACCCAGTACTTC	CASTRNGQETQYF
TRBV5-1	TRBD1	many	TRBJ2-7	TGCGCCAGCAGCCTCCGGACAGGGACGTACTTC	CASSLRTGTYF
TRBV18	TRBD1	-	TRBJ1-1	TGTGCCAGCTCACAACAGGGGGTTGAAATGAACACTGAAGCTTTCTTT	CASSQQGVEMNTEAFF
TRBV12-3/TRBV12-4	-	many	TRBJ2-3	TGTGCCAGTACAGGGCAGAAAACAGATACGCAGTATTTT	CASTGQKTDTQYF
TRBV12-3/TRBV12-4	-	-	TRBJ2-4	TGTGCCAGCAGTGGACCAGGGTTAGCCAAAAACATTCAGTACTTC	CASSGPGLAKNIQYF
TRBV7-8	TRBD2	many	TRBJ2-1	TGTGCCAGCAGCTCCCCCTTCACTAGCGGGGGGGCGTTTGAGCAGTTCTTC	CASSSPFTSGGAFEQFF
TRBV2	-	few	TRBJ2-3	TGTGCCAGCAGTGCGGCTACCACGAAGGCAGATACGCAGTATTTT	CASSAATTKADTQYF
TRBV5-6	-	-	TRBJ1-2	TGTGCCAGCAGCTTGGTAGGGGTTAATATGGCTAACACCTTC	CASSLVGVNMANTF
TRBV7-2	-	many	TRBJ1-5	TGTGCCAGCAGCCGTAGCGGCAGTAGCAATCAGCCCCAGCATTTT	CASSRSGSSNQPQHF
TRBV12-3/TRBV12-4	-	-	TRBJ2-5	TGTGCCAGCAGCCCTGACAGTTGGGGGACCCAGTACTTC	CASSPDSWGTQYF
TRBV27	-	many	TRBJ2-3	TGTGCCAGCAAGACTAGGGGCACAGATACGCAGTATTTT	CASKTRGTDTQYF
TRBV12-3/TRBV12-4	TRBD2	many	TRBJ2-7	TGTGCCAGCAGTGGGCGGGGGACCCCCTACGAGCAGTACTTC	CASSGRGTPYEQYF
TRBV7-3	TRBD1	many	TRBJ2-2	TGTGCCAGCAGCAGATCGGACAGGCCCTTGACCGGGGAGCTGTTTTTT	CASSRSDRPLTGELFF
TRBV4-3	-	few	TRBJ1-4	TGCGCCAGCAGCCAAGGGTTTGGAGGTCCTGCGAATGAAAAACTGTTTTTT	CASSQGFGGPANEKLFF
TRBV7-9	-	-	TRBJ2-2	TGTGCCAGCAGGGAACAGGATACGAACACCGGGGAGCTGTTTTTT	CASREQDTNTGELFF
TRBV12-3/TRBV12-4	-	few	TRBJ1-5	TGTGCCAGCAGTCCCGACTTCAATCAGCCCCAGCATTTT	CASSPDFNQPQHF
TRBV5-6	-	many	TRBJ2-6	TGTGCCAGCAGCCCCCGGACAGCCTCTGGGGCCAACGTCCTGACTTTC	CASSPRTASGANVLTF
TRBV7-2	TRBD1	few	TRBJ2-1	TGTGCCTCAAAACAGGGGGCGCATTACAATGAGCAGTTCTTC	CASKQGAHYNEQFF
TRBV3-1	TRBD1	-	TRBJ2-5	TGTGCCAGCAGCCAAGTGACGGGACAGGGGAAGGAGACCCAGTACTTC	CASSQVTGQGKETQYF
TRBV11-3	-	many	TRBJ2-2	TGTGCCAGCAGCTTTGAGGGGGCCGGGGAGCTGTTTTTT	CASSFEGAGELFF
TRBV24-1	-	few	TRBJ2-3	TGTGCCACCACCAACGCAGATACGCAGTATTTT	CATTNADTQYF
TRBV6-2/TRBV6-3	-	few	TRBJ2-7	TGTGCCAGCAGTTACTCGAAGAAGCCTTCCTACGAGCAGTACTTC	CASSYSKKPSYEQYF
TRBV12-3/TRBV12-4	-	-	TRBJ2-5	TGTGCCAGCAGTTTCCGGACGGACGGCCAAGAGACCCAGTACTTC	CASSFRTDGQETQYF
TRBV4-1	-	few	TRBJ2-1	TGCGCCAGCAGCCTCACCCCTCCGGGGGACTTCTCCTACAATGAGCAGTTCTTC	CASSLTPPGDFSYNEQFF
TRBV12-3/TRBV12-4	-	many	TRBJ1-1	TGTGCCAGCAGTTTTCGGGGATCCACTGAAGCTTTCTTT	CASSFRGSTEAFF
TRBV24-1	TRBD1	few	TRBJ1-2	TGTGCCACCAGTGATACGACAGGGGCTAACTATGGCTACACCTTC	CATSDTTGANYGYTF
TRBV20-1	-	many	TRBJ2-7	TGCAGTGCAGACCTCAGGGGCCTGAGCTCCTACGAGCAGTACTTC	CSADLRGLSSYEQYF
TRBV7-9	TRBD2	-	TRBJ2-1	TGTGCCAGTGGACTAGCTCCCAATGAGCAGTTCTTC	CASGLAPNEQFF
TRBV6-6	-	-	TRBJ2-1	TGTGCCAGCAGCCGGCGGGTCGATGAGCAGTTCTTC	CASSRRVDEQFF
TRBV4-3	-	-	TRBJ2-7	TGCGCCAGCAGCCAAGATTTGGACAGACTATCACCCTACGAGCAGTACTTC	CASSQDLDRLSPYEQYF
TRBV20-1	-	few	TRBJ2-7	TGCAGTGCTAGAGATCGAGCCCGACAGGAGCGCTACGAGCAGTACTTC	CSARDRARQERYEQYF
TRBV18	TRBD1	many	TRBJ2-1	TGTGCCAGTCGAACAGGGGGAATCGATGAGCAGTTCTTC	CASRTGGIDEQFF
TRBV30	-	-	TRBJ2-1	TGTGCCTGGAGTCAAACAGGATGGCTGGATGAGCAGTTCTTC	CAWSQTGWLDEQFF
TRBV12-3/TRBV12-4	-	few	TRBJ2-1	TGTGCCAGCAGTTTAAGTACGGGTCCCTTGGAGCAGTTCTTC	CASSLSTGPLEQFF
TRBV7-3	-	many	TRBJ2-3	TGTGCCAGCAGCCTGGTTCCGGGAGATACGCAGTATTTT	CASSLVPGDTQYF
TRBV6-2/TRBV6-3	-	few	TRBJ1-5	TGTGCCAGCACCGACCGGGGCAACGGTCTAGTCAATCAGCCCCAGCATTTT	CASTDRGNGLVNQPQHF